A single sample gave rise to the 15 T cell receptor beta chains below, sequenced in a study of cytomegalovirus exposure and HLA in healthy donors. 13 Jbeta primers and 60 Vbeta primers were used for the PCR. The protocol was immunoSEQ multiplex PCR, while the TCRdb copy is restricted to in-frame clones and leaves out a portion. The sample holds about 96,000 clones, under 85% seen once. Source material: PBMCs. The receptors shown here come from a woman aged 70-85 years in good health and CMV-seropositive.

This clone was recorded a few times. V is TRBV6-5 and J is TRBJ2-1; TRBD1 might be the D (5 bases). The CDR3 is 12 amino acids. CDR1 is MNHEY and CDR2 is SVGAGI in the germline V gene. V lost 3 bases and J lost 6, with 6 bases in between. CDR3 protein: CASSYRGNEQFF. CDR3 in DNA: TGTGCCAGCAGTTATAGGGGCAATGAGCAGTTCTTC.

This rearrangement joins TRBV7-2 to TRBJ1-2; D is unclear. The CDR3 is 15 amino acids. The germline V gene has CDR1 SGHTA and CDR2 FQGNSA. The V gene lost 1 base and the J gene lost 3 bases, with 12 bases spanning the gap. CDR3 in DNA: TGTGCCAGCAGCTTAGGAGGCGTGGTAGACTATGGCTACACCTTC. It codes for CASSLGGVVDYGYTF.

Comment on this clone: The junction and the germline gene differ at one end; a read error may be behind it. In nucleotides, the CDR3 is TGTGCTAGCAGCCTTGACAGGGGTGAAAAACTGTTTTTT. Its translation is CASSLDRGEKLFF. The V and J genes are TRBV7-7 and TRBJ1-4; TRBD1 aligns across 8 bases. The CDR3 contains 13 residues. Germline loops: CDR1 SSHAT, CDR2 FNYEAQ (reference sequence).

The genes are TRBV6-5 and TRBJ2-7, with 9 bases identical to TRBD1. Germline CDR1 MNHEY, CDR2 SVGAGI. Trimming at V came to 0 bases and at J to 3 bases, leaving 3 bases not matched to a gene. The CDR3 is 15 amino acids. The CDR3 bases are TGTGCCAGCAGTTACTCGTGGACAGGGGACTACGAGCAGTACTTC. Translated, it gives CASSYSWTGDYEQYF.

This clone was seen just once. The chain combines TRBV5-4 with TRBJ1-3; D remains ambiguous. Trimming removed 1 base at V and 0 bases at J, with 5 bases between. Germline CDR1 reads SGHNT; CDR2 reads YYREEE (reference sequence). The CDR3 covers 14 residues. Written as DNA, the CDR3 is TGTGCCAGCAGCTTGTACACCTCTGGAAACACCATATATTTT. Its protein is CASSLYTSGNTIYF.

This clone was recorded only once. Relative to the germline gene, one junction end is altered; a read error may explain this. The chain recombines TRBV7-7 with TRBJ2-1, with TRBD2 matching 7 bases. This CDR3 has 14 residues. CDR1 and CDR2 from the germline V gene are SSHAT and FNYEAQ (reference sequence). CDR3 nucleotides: TGTGCTAGCAGTTCCACCCCGGGGGGCAATGAGCAGTTCTTC. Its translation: CASSSTPGGNEQFF.

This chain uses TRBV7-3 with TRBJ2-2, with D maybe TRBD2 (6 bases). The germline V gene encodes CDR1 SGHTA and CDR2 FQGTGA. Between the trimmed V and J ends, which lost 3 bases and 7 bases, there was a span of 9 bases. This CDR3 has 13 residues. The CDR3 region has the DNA TGTGCCAGCAGCTTGGTGGGGGGCGGGGAGCTGTTTTTT. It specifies CASSLVGGGELFF.

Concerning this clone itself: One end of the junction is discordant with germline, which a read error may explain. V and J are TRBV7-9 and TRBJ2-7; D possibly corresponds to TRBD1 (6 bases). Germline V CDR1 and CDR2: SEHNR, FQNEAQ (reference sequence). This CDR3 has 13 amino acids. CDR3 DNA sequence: TGTTCCAGCAGCTTCCAGGGGTGGTACGAGCAGTACTTC. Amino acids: CSSSFQGWYEQYF.

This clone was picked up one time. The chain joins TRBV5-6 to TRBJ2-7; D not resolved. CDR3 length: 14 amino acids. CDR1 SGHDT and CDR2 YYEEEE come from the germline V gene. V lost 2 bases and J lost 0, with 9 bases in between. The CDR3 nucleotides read TGTGCCAGCAGCTTAAGGCGGCACTCCTACGAGCAGTACTTC. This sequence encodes CASSLRRHSYEQYF.

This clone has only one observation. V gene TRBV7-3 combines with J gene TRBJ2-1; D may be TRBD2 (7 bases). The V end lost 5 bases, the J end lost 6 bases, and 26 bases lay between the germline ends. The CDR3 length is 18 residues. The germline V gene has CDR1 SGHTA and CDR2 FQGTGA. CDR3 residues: CASSQPSGGGRTTNEQFF. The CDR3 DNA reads TGTGCCAGCAGCCAACCGTCGGGCGGGGGCCGAACCACCAATGAGCAGTTCTTC.

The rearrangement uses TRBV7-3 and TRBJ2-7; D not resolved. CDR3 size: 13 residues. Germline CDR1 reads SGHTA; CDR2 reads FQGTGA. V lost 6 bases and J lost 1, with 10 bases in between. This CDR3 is CASRAAPSYEQYF. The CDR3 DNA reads TGTGCCAGCAGGGCCGCACCTTCCTACGAGCAGTACTTC. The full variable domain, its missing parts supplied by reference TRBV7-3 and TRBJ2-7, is GAGVSQTPSNKVTEKGKYVELRCDPISGHTALYWYRQSLGQGPEFLIYFQGTGAADDSGLPNDRFFAVRPEGSVSTLKIQRTERGDSAVYLCASRAAPSYEQYFGPGTRLTVT.

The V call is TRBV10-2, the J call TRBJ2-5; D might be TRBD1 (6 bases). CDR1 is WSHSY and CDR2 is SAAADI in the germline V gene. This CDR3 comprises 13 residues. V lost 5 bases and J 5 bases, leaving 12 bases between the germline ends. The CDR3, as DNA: TGCGCCAGCAGTACAGGGTCGGTGGAGACCCAGTACTTC. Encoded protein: CASSTGSVETQYF.

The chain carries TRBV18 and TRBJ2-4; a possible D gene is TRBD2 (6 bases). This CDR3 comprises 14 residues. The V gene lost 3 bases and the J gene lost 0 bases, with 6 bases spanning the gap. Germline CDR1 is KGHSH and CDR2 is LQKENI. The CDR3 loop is CASSPGLAKNIQYF. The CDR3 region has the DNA TGTGCCAGCTCACCGGGACTAGCCAAAAACATTCAGTACTTC.

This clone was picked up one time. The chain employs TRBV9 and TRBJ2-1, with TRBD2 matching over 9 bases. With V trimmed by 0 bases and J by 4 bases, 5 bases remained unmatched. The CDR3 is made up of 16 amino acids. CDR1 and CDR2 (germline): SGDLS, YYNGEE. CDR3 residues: CASSVAWAGGYNEQFF. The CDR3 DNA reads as TGTGCCAGCAGCGTAGCTTGGGCGGGAGGGTACAATGAGCAGTTCTTC.

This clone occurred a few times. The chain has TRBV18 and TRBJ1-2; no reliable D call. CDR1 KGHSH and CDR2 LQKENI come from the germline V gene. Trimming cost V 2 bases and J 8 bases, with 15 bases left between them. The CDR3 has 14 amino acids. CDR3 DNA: TGTGCCAGCTCACCAGAGGGCCCCATCGGGGGCTACACCTTC. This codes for CASSPEGPIGGYTF.